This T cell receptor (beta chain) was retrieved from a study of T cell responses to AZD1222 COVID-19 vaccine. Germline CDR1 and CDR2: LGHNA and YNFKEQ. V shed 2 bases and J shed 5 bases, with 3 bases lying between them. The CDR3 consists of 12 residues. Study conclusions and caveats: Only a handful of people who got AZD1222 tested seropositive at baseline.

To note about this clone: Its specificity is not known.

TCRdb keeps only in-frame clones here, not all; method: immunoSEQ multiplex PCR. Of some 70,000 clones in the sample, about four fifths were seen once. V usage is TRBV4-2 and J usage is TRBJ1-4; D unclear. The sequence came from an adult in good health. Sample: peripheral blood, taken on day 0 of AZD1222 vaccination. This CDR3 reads CASSQPNEKLFF. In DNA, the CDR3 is TGTGCCAGCAGCCAACCAAATGAAAAACTGTTTTTT.